Below, 5 T cell receptor beta chains from the same sample are listed, as sequenced in a study of CD8 T cells in ankylosing spondylitis. No cognate antigen is known for these TCRs. Study observations and caveats: Several highly homologous variants made up a TCR beta motif, and this motif appeared characteristic of ankylosing spondylitis blood.

One entry per CDR3 protein, called by TCRdb with MiXCR from the 5' RACE reads. The repertoire holds 200,000 to 250,000 distinct CDR3 sequences, with around 7.9% as singletons. Input material: blood, either unsorted or a sorted T cell fraction (not recorded which). Source of these receptors: a male donor with ankylosing spondylitis.

This clonotype was seen many times. The chain employs TRBV11-2 and TRBJ2-5; TRBD1 aligns across 11 bases. This CDR3 has 16 amino acids. The germline V gene has CDR1 SGHAT and CDR2 FQNNGV. V gave up 1 base and J gave up 4 bases; unmatched junction bases: 5. CDR3: CASSLVGTGGGETQYF. As DNA, the CDR3 is TGTGCCAGCAGCTTAGTAGGGACAGGGGGGGGAGAGACCCAGTACTTC. Full variable domain (outside the CDR3, taken from reference TRBV11-2 and TRBJ2-5): EAGVAQSPRYKIIEKRQSVAFWCNPISGHATLYWYQQILGQGPKLLIQFQNNGVVDDSQLPKDRFSAERLKGVDSTLKIQPAKLEDSAVYLCASSLVGTGGGETQYFGPGTRLLVL.

This clonotype was counted many times. The gene calls are TRBV28 and TRBJ2-1; D unresolved. This CDR3 region has 15 residues. With 9 bases removed from V and 0 bases from J, the gap between germline ends came to 15 bases. CDR1 is MDHEN, CDR2 SYDVKM, per germline. The CDR3 DNA reads as TGTGCCAGTGAGTCTGAGCAGAGCTCCTACAATGAGCAGTTCTTC. Its translation: CASESEQSSYNEQFF.

In its sample, this clonotype was seen a few times. This chain joins TRBV20-1 and TRBJ2-1; maybe TRBD2 (5 bases). The CDR3 covers 15 residues. Germline CDR1 and CDR2: DFQATT and SNEGSKA (reference sequence). V dropped 2 bases and J dropped 0 bases, with 11 bases sitting between them. As DNA, the CDR3 is TGCAGTGCTAGATTCTTTGGGAGCTCCTACAATGAGCAGTTCTTC. This encodes CSARFFGSSYNEQFF.

J is TRBJ2-7 and V is TRBV20-1, with D possibly TRBD2 on 6 matching bases. This CDR3 has 13 amino acids. Trimming took off 6 bases at V and 4 bases at J, with 16 bases between the two ends. Per the germline V gene, CDR1 is DFQATT and CDR2 is SNEGSKA (reference sequence). The CDR3 DNA is TGCAGTGCCCCGCCCGGAGGGAGGTACGAGCAGTACTTC. Its translation is CSAPPGGRYEQYF.

This clonotype was counted many times. The rearrangement links TRBV12-3 or TRBV12-4 to TRBJ1-2; no firm D call. The CDR3 loop spans 10 amino acids. Trimming took 6 bases from V and 6 from J, leaving 5 bases between them. The CDR3 region has the DNA TGTGCCAGCAGCCCCCATGGCTACACCTTC. It yields the protein CASSPHGYTF.